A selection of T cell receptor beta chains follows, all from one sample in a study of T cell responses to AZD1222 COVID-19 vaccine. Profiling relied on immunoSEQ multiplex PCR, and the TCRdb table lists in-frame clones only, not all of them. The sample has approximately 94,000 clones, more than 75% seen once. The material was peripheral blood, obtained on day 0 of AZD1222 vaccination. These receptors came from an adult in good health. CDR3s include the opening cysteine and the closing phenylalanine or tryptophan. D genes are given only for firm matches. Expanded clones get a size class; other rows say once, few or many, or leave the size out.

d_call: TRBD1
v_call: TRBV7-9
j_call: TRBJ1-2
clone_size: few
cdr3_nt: TGTGCCAGCAGCAAGGTCGGGACAGCCGACGGATATGGCTACACCTTC
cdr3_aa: CASSKVGTADGYGYTF

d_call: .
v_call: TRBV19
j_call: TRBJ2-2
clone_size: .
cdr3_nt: TGTGCCAGTAGAACCGTCGGGTCGGGGACCGGGGAGCTGTTTTTT
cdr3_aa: CASRTVGSGTGELFF

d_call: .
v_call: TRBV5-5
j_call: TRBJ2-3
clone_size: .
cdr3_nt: TGTGCCAGCAGCTTACCGTCCGAAGATACGCAGTATTTT
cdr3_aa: CASSLPSEDTQYF

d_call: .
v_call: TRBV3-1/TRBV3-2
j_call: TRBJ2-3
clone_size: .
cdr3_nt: TGTGCCAGCAGCCAAGTTTACACAGATACGCAGTATTTT
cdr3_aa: CASSQVYTDTQYF

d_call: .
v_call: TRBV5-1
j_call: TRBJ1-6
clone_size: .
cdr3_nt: TGCGCCAGCAGCTTGGAAGGGAGCGGCTCACCCCTCCACTTT
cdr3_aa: CASSLEGSGSPLHF

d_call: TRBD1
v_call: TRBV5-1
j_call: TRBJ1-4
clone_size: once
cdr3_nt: TGCGCCAGCAGCTTGGTCCCGGGACAGGGTGAAAAACTGTTTTTT
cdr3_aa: CASSLVPGQGEKLFF

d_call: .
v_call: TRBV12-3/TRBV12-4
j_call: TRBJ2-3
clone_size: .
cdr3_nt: TGTGCCAGCGGCTTAACTGTGTCGGATACGCAGTATTTT
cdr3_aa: CASGLTVSDTQYF

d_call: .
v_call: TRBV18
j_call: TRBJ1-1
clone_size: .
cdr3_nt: TGTGCCAGCTCACCGGGTGGTCGGAACACTGAAGCTTTCTTT
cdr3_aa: CASSPGGRNTEAFF

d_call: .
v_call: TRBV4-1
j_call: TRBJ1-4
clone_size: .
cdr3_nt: TGCGCCAGCAGCCCCAGGACGGTTGCAACTAATGAAAAACTGTTTTTT
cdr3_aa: CASSPRTVATNEKLFF

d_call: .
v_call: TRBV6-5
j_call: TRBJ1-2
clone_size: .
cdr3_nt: TGTGCCAGCAAGGCAGGGGAGAGTGGCTACACCTTC
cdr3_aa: CASKAGESGYTF

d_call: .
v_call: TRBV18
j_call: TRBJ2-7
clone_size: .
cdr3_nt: TGTGCCAGCTCACCCGGCAGGGTTTCGCACGAGCAGTACTTC
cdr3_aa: CASSPGRVSHEQYF

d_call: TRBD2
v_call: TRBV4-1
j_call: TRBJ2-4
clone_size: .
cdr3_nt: TGCGCCAGCAGCCAACCCACTAGCGCAGCGGCCAAAAACATTCAGTACTTC
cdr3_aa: CASSQPTSAAAKNIQYF